Sequencing of this T cell receptor beta chain was carried out in a study of regulatory T cells in long-lasting Graves disease. Whole-study context: Recently diagnosed Graves' patients had received antithyroid drugs for under 3 months.

The time point was: newly diagnosed GD, antithyroid drugs for less than 3 months. Following extraction of RNA from PBMCs, that RNA was used to make the TCR library. This clonotype was seen ten or more times. Trimming stripped 6 bases from V and 4 bases from J, with 16 bases between. The CDR3 consists of 15 residues. Germline CDR1 and CDR2: MNHEY and SMNVEV (reference sequence). According to the study, TCR beta libraries were built with iRepertoire HTBI primers and CDR3-region Arm-PCR. TCRdb reprocessed the multiplex PCR reads with MiXCR, giving one entry per CDR3 protein. The sample yields over 500,000 distinct CDR3 sequences, about 16% seen once. These data are also associated with another study on T cells in Graves' hyperthyroidism and ophthalmopathy. In that study: Hyperthyroidism was newly diagnosed in patients aged 18 to 65 (duration under 2 months). Within blood appeared most thyroid clonotypes that had expanded above 0.001.

The TCR sequence derives from a man between 18 and 35 years old with Graves disease. The genes are TRBV27 and TRBJ2-1; either TRBD1 or TRBD2 may fit D (5 bases each). The sample was peripheral blood mononuclear cells (PBMCs), taken at new diagnosis, from a patient treated with antithyroid drugs. The CDR3 region is CASSEGTGRYNEQFF. CDR3 coding DNA: TGTGCCAGCAGCGAGGGGACGGGACGATACAATGAGCAGTTCTTC.